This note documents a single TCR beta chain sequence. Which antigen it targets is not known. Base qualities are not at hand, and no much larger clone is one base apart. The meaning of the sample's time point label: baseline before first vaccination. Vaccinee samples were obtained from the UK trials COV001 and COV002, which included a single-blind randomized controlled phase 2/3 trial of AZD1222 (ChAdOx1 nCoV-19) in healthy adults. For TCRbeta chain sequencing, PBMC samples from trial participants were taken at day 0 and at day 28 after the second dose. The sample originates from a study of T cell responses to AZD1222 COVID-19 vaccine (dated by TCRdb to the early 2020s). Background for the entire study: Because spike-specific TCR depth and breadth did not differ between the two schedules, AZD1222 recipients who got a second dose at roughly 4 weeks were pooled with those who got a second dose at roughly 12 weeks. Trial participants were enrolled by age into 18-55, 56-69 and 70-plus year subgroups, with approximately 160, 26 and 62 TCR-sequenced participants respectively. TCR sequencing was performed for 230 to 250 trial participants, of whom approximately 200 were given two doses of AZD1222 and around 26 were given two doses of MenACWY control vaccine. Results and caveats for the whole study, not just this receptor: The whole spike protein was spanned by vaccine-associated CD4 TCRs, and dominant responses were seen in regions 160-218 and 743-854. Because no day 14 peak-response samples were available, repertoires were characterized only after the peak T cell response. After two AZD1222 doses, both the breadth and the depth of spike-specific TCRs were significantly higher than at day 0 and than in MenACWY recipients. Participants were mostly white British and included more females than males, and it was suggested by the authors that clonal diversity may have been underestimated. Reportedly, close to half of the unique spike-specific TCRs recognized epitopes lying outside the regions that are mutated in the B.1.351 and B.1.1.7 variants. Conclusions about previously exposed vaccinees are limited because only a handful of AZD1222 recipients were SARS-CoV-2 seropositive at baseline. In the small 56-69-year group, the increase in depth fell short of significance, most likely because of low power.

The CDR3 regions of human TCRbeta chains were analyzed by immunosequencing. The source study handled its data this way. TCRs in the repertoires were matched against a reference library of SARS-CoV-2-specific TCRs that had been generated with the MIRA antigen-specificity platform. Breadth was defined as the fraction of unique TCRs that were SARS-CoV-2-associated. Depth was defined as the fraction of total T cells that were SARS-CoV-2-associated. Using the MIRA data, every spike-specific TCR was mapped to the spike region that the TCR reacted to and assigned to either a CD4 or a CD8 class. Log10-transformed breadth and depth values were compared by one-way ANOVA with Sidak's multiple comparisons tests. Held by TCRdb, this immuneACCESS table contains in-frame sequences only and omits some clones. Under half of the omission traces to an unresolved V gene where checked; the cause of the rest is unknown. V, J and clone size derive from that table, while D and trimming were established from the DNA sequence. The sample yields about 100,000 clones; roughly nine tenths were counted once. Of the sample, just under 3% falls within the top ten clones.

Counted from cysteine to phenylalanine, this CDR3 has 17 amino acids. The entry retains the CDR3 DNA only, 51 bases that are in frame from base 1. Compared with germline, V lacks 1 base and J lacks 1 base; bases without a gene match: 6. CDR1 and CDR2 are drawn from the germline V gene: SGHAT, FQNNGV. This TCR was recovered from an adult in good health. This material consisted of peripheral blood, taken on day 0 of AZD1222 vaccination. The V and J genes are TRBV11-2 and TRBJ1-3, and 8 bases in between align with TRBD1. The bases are TGTGCCAGCAGCTTAGCCTTTCAGGGGGCGTCTGGAAACACCATATATTTT. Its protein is CASSLAFQGASGNTIYF.